These 13 T cell receptor beta chains share one sample of origin, sequenced in a study of T-cell reconstitution after alpha-beta-depleted transplantation in children. Preparing the TCRbeta library involved the use of unique molecular identifiers. TCRdb called the PCR reads again in MiXCR, with one record for every CDR3 protein. The repertoire has some 520,000 distinct CDR3 sequences, roughly 33% of them found once; the top ten carry around 2.5%. Sequencing used PBMCs from the stem cell graft donor, obtained from the stem cell graft. These receptors were obtained from a human donor who donated a stem cell graft to a child with aplastic anemia.

This clonotype was found a few times. The chain combines TRBV29-1 with TRBJ2-7; D possibly matches TRBD1 or TRBD2 (5 bases each). Germline CDR1 and CDR2: SQVTM and ANQGSEA. V was cut by 2 bases and J by 4 bases, with 12 bases left in between. The CDR3 covers 13 residues. In nucleotides, the CDR3 is TGCAGCGTTGAATGGGACGGCGGATACGAGCAGTACTTC. It specifies CSVEWDGGYEQYF.

The CDR3 DNA follows: TGTGCCAGCAGGCCCCGGCTAGCGGGAGAGGAGCAGTTCTTC. Translating gives CASRPRLAGEEQFF. The chain is built from TRBV7-2 and TRBJ2-1; TRBD2 aligns across 10 bases. The CDR3 extends over 14 amino acids. CDR1 is SGHTA and CDR2 is FQGNSA in the germline V gene. The ends lost 6 bases at V and 10 bases at J; junction bases unmatched: 9.

The chain employs TRBV24-1 and TRBJ1-4; D not certain. Trimming removed 3 bases at V and 1 base at J, with 5 bases between. The germline gives CDR1 KGHDR, CDR2 SFDVKD. This CDR3 contains 14 residues. The CDR3: CATSDPRTNEKLFF. The CDR3 DNA reads TGTGCCACCAGTGATCCCAGAACTAATGAAAAACTGTTTTTT.

This chain uses TRBV18 with TRBJ1-1; no reliable D call. The CDR3 sequence is 14 residues long. The germline V gene encodes CDR1 KGHSH and CDR2 LQKENI. V gave up 3 bases and J gave up 1 base, with 9 bases separating them. The CDR3 coding sequence is TGTGCCAGCTCACCCCGACGGACGAACACTGAAGCTTTCTTT. This gives the protein CASSPRRTNTEAFF.

This clonotype was detected only a few times. V usage is TRBV3-1 and J usage is TRBJ2-6, with D possibly TRBD2 on 5 matching bases. The CDR3 is made up of 16 amino acids. The germline V gene has CDR1 LGHDT and CDR2 YNNKEL (reference sequence). Trimming removed 3 bases at V and 0 bases at J, with 9 bases between. CDR3 bases: TGTGCCAGCAGCCAGAGGGCATACTCTGGGGCCAACGTCCTGACTTTC. Its translation is CASSQRAYSGANVLTF.

The chain couples TRBV13 to TRBJ2-7; the match to TRBD2 covers 12 bases. CDR1 and CDR2 from the germline V gene are PRHDT and FYEKMQ (reference sequence). This CDR3 region has 16 residues. Trimming cost V 5 bases and J 4 bases; bases outside gene matches: 9. CDR3 bases: TGTGCCAGCAGCCCCCGGACTAGCGGGATCCCTTACGAGCAGTACTTC. Protein sequence: CASSPRTSGIPYEQYF.

The chain combines TRBV27 with TRBJ2-7, with D possibly matching TRBD1 (5 bases). From germline, CDR1 is MNHEY and CDR2 SMNVEV (reference sequence). Trimming removed 4 bases at V and 6 bases at J, with 10 bases between. The CDR3 is 12 residues long. The CDR3 coding sequence is TGTGCCAGCAGTTCGACAGTGGGCGAGCAGTACTTC. It codes for CASSSTVGEQYF.

The V call is TRBV20-1, the J call TRBJ2-7, with D perhaps TRBD2 (6 bases). This CDR3 region has 14 residues. Germline CDR1 is DFQATT and CDR2 is SNEGSKA (reference sequence). V was shortened by 0 bases and J by 0 bases, with 9 bases between the two germline ends. The CDR3 here is CSAREGGASYEQYF. CDR3 bases: TGCAGTGCTAGAGAGGGCGGGGCCTCCTACGAGCAGTACTTC.

The chain is built from TRBV28 and TRBJ1-5, with D possibly TRBD1 on 5 matching bases. Trimming removed 7 bases from V and 4 bases from J, with 14 bases in between. The CDR3 length is 14 residues. Germline V gene lookup returns CDR1 MDHEN and CDR2 SYDVKM. The CDR3 bases are TGTGCCAGCAAGGAAGGGGCCGAGAATCAGCCCCAGCATTTT. Translating gives CASKEGAENQPQHF.

This clonotype was picked up a small number of times. The chain is built from TRBV7-2 and TRBJ1-4; unclear D gene. Looked up from germline, CDR1 is SGHTA and CDR2 is FQGNSA. V dropped 4 bases and J dropped 3 bases, with 12 bases sitting between them. CDR3 length equals 15 residues. DNA of the CDR3: TGTGCCAGCAGCTCAACTCCCAACCCTAATGAAAAACTGTTTTTT. Translating gives CASSSTPNPNEKLFF.

Written as DNA, the CDR3 is TGTGCCCACACTAGCTCGGGCGACCACGGGGAGCTGTTTTTT. As protein: CAHTSSGDHGELFF. The V and J genes are TRBV2 and TRBJ2-2; tentative D call: TRBD2 (6 bases). Trimming removed 11 bases at V and 7 bases at J, with 20 bases between. CDR3 length: 14 residues. The germline CDR1 and CDR2 sequences are SNHLY and FYNNEI.

The chain uses TRBV5-1 and TRBJ2-7; the D gene is possibly TRBD2 (6 bases). V lost 4 bases and J lost 2, with 22 bases in between. Germline CDR1 is SGHRS and CDR2 is YFSETQ. The CDR3 has 17 residues. The CDR3 DNA follows: TGCGCCAGCAGCCCGGTAGGGAGCGGAGGGGATGCCTACGAGCAGTACTTC. Translating gives CASSPVGSGGDAYEQYF. Drawing the rest from reference TRBV5-1 and TRBJ2-7, the complete variable domain is KAGVTQTPRYLIKTRGQQVTLSCSPISGHRSVSWYQQTPGQGLQFLFEYFSETQRNKGNFPGRFSGRQFSNSRSEMNVSTLELGDSALYLCASSPVGSGGDAYEQYFGPGTRLTVT.

The chain uses TRBV5-8 and TRBJ2-6; D remains ambiguous. Germline V lookup: CDR1 SGHTS, CDR2 YDEGEE. The CDR3 sequence is 17 residues long. The germline V and J ends were trimmed by 2 bases and 0 bases, with 12 bases remaining between them. The CDR3 region is CASSLSTTASGANVLTF. The DNA of the CDR3 is TGTGCCAGCAGCTTATCTACAACCGCCTCTGGGGCCAACGTCCTGACTTTC.